This T cell receptor beta chain was obtained from a study of blood T cell repertoires in COVID-19. Study in general: COVID-19 samples collected from the United States, Italy and Spain covered acute and convalescent phases. The cDNA or gDNA used as material had been derived from T cells, B-cell-depleted T cells, or PBMCs.

The CDR3 consists of 13 residues. CDR1 is ENHRY and CDR2 is SYGVKD in the germline V gene. V gave up 10 bases and J gave up 2 bases; unmatched junction bases: 4. How the authors handled the data: Reference gene primer amplification in the assay estimated nucleated cell counts. Profiled with immunoSEQ multiplex PCR; TCRdb holds only in-frame clones, not every one. V and J calls and clone size are copied from that table; D and trimming were computed from the DNA. The table lists about 65,000 clones, roughly nine tenths of them singletons. This clone has more than one count but fewer than ten. Sequencing was done on a sample of peripheral blood. The chain combines TRBV10-3 with TRBJ1-2, with TRBD1 matching over 10 bases. The TCR originated in a man aged 55 to 70 with acute or convalescent COVID-19. The CDR3 DNA reads as TGTGCCACCAAGGACAGGGGGAACTATGGCTACACCTTC. Its protein is CATKDRGNYGYTF.